The next 18 T cell receptor beta chains were all read from a single sample in a study of T cells after yellow fever vaccination. TCRdb re-analysed the 5' RACE reads in MiXCR, keeping a single row per CDR3 protein. The data show roughly 120,000 distinct CDR3 sequences, with about 6.8% seen just once and approximately 3% held by the top ten. The sample was CD4+ T cells sorted from PBMCs, taken roughly 47 days after the first yellow fever vaccination. Receptors were obtained from a man aged 18 to 30 who received the YFV17D yellow fever vaccine.

This clonotype came up a few times. The chain is built from TRBV7-2 and TRBJ2-7; 8 bases match TRBD2. CDR1 and CDR2 (germline): SGHTA, FQGNSA. The junction had 3 bases not matched to a gene; V was cut back by 5 bases and J by 0 bases. CDR3 length equals 14 residues. The CDR3 nucleotides read TGTGCCAGCAGCCCCGGGACTAGCTCCTACGAGCAGTACGTC. This codes for CASSPGTSSYEQYV.

This clonotype appeared a few times. The V call is TRBV5-5, the J call TRBJ1-3, with a tentative D call TRBD1 (6 bases). The V end lost 4 bases, the J end lost 3 bases, and 14 bases lay between the germline ends. Germline assignment: CDR1 SGHKS and CDR2 YYEKEE (reference sequence). The CDR3 is 15 amino acids. CDR3 in DNA: TGTGCCAGCAGCAGCAGGGGAGTGAGTGGAAACACCATATATTTT. This sequence encodes CASSSRGVSGNTIYF.

This clonotype was counted ten times or more. The chain is built from TRBV28 and TRBJ1-2; D perhaps matches TRBD1 (6 bases). Germline CDR1 and CDR2: MDHEN and SYDVKM. V gave up 9 bases and J gave up 8 bases, with 19 bases separating them. CDR3 size: 13 residues. Here the CDR3 reads CASYVLRGQGYTF. The DNA of the CDR3 is TGTGCCAGTTATGTCTTGCGGGGGCAAGGCTACACCTTC.

This clonotype has at least ten counts. The chain joins TRBV9 to TRBJ1-5, with D perhaps TRBD1 (5 bases). The germline V and J ends were trimmed by 2 bases and 6 bases, with 15 bases remaining between them. Germline-derived CDR1 and CDR2 are SGDLS and YYNGEE. This CDR3 comprises 15 residues. CDR3 in amino acids: CASSVNPGSGQPQHF. CDR3 coding DNA: TGTGCCAGCAGCGTCAATCCAGGGTCAGGTCAGCCCCAGCATTTT.

This clonotype showed up many times. The chain uses TRBV28 and TRBJ2-7, with 9 bases matching TRBD1. The CDR3 loop spans 17 amino acids. Trimming took 7 bases from V and 1 from J; bases not matched to a gene: 14. CDR1 and CDR2 (germline): MDHEN, SYDVKM. The CDR3, as DNA: TGTGCCAGCATTCCAAGTAGGGGACAGGGAATGTCCTACGAGCAGTACGTC. Translating it yields CASIPSRGQGMSYEQYV.

This clonotype was detected many times. The chain employs TRBV7-8 and TRBJ2-7, with D perhaps TRBD1 (6 bases). The CDR3 totals 13 residues. Looked up from germline, CDR1 is SGHVS and CDR2 is FQNEAQ. The ends were cut back, 5 bases at V and 3 bases at J, with 11 bases in the middle. In DNA form, the CDR3 reads TGTGCCAGCAGCCTGGACAGCCTCTACGAGCAGTACGTC. This gives the protein CASSLDSLYEQYV.

The CDR3 sequence is CATSERQGRGTDTQYF. DNA for the CDR3: TGTGCCACCAGTGAACGACAGGGGAGGGGAACAGATACGCAGTATTTT. The chain combines TRBV24-1 with TRBJ2-3, with a possible D match to TRBD1 (8 bases). V shed 4 bases and J shed 3 bases, with 16 bases lying between them. Germline assignment: CDR1 KGHDR and CDR2 SFDVKD. This CDR3 has 16 amino acids.

This clonotype occurred many times. The CDR3 sequence: CASSAQQTSLPFF. In DNA form, the CDR3 reads TGCGCCAGCAGCGCGCAACAGACAAGTCTGCCTTTCTTT. The chain uses TRBV5-1 and TRBJ1-1; D unresolved. Germline V gene data show CDR1 as SGHRS and CDR2 as YFSETQ. Trimming shortened V by 4 bases and J by 12 bases, and 19 bases separated the two germline ends. The CDR3 is made up of 13 amino acids.

V gene TRBV7-6 combines with J gene TRBJ2-1; perhaps TRBD1 as D (7 bases). Germline CDR1 and CDR2: SGHVS and FNYEAQ. V lost 6 bases and J 5 bases, leaving 11 bases between the germline ends. CDR3 length: 13 amino acids. CDR3 protein: CASRQGGNNEQFF. The DNA of the CDR3 is TGTGCCAGCAGGCAGGGGGGCAACAATGAGCAGTTCTTC.

Many counts were recorded for this clonotype. The rearrangement joins TRBV18 to TRBJ2-2, with D unclear. Trimming cost V 7 bases and J 3 bases, with 6 bases left between them. Germline CDR1 and CDR2: KGHSH and LQKENI. This CDR3 is 12 amino acids long. The DNA of the CDR3 is TGTGCCAGCTTCACTTACACCGGGGAGCTGTTTTTT. Translation gives CASFTYTGELFF.

In its sample, this clonotype was seen many times. The rearrangement joins TRBV28 to TRBJ2-3; D is tentatively TRBD1 or TRBD2 (5 bases each). The CDR3 covers 17 residues. CDR1 MDHEN and CDR2 SYDVKM come from the germline V gene. V lost 8 bases and J 0 bases, leaving 21 bases between the germline ends. The CDR3 DNA reads as TGTGCCAGCGGACCCCGGGACGCACGACTGAGCACAGATACGCAGTATTTT. Residues: CASGPRDARLSTDTQYF.

This clonotype was counted ten times or more. The chain links TRBV3-1 to TRBJ2-4; 8 bases are shared with TRBD2. The J segment lost 1 base and the V segment lost 2 bases, leaving 1 base of the junction unmatched. In germline, CDR1 is LGHDT, CDR2 YNNKEL (reference sequence). The CDR3 has 15 residues. The CDR3 nucleotides read TGTGCCAGCAGCCAACCGGGGGGGGCCAAAAACATTCAGTACTTC. Its translation: CASSQPGGAKNIQYF.

This clonotype showed up many times. The V call is TRBV28, the J call TRBJ2-5; D is uncertain. The CDR3 spans 12 residues. The V and J ends lost 7 bases and 4 bases respectively, with 10 bases between them. The germline V gene has CDR1 MDHEN and CDR2 SYDVKM. The CDR3 spells CASTSSTETQYF. As DNA, the CDR3 is TGTGCCAGCACAAGCTCCACAGAGACCCAGTACTTC.

This clonotype was recorded only once. This chain connects TRBV5-4 to TRBJ2-5; D call uncertain. Trimming took off 0 bases at V and 5 bases at J, with 11 bases between the two ends. The CDR3 is 14 amino acids. Germline values: CDR1 SGHNT, CDR2 YYREEE (reference sequence). The CDR3, as DNA: TGTGCCAGCAGCTTGGTAGCAACCGGGGAGACCCAGTACTTC. Protein product: CASSLVATGETQYF.

This clonotype was recorded many times. The CDR3: CASSFLGVRGNTIYF. CDR3 bases: TGTGCCAGCAGCTTCCTAGGGGTCCGGGGAAACACCATATATTTT. The chain couples TRBV11-2 to TRBJ1-3, with D tentatively TRBD1 (5 bases). CDR1 and CDR2 (germline): SGHAT, FQNNGV. This CDR3 has 15 residues. Deletions cut 3 bases from V and 4 bases from J, with 13 bases between. Complete variable domain (other parts from reference TRBV11-2 and TRBJ1-3): EAGVAQSPRYKIIEKRQSVAFWCNPISGHATLYWYQQILGQGPKLLIQFQNNGVVDDSQLPKDRFSAERLKGVDSTLKIQPAKLEDSAVYLCASSFLGVRGNTIYFGEGSWLTVV.

This clonotype was found many times. The chain is built from TRBV20-1 and TRBJ1-1; no clear D gene. The CDR3 has 13 residues. The germline V gene encodes CDR1 DFQATT and CDR2 SNEGSKA (reference sequence). The ends were cut back, 1 base at V and 5 bases at J, with 11 bases in the middle. Here the CDR3 reads CSARGFLRTEAFF. The CDR3 region has the DNA TGCAGTGCTAGAGGGTTCTTGAGGACTGAAGCTTTCTTT.

Many counts were recorded for this clonotype. The chain links TRBV5-1 to TRBJ2-3, with 10 bases lining up with TRBD2. The CDR3 runs 15 residues. Trimming took 3 bases from V and 2 from J; bases not matched to a gene: 3. From germline, CDR1 is SGHRS and CDR2 YFSETQ. The CDR3 sequence: CASSSTSGDTDTQYF. The CDR3 DNA reads as TGCGCCAGCAGCTCCACTAGCGGGGACACAGATACGCAGTATTTT.

This clonotype was seen only a few times. The gene calls are TRBV5-1 and TRBJ2-3; 8 bases are shared with TRBD2. Germline CDR1 and CDR2: SGHRS and YFSETQ. J lost 5 bases, V lost 4 bases, and 12 bases had no gene match. The CDR3 is made up of 16 amino acids. CDR3 amino acids: CASSRTTSEGGDTQYF. The CDR3 nucleotides are TGCGCCAGCAGCAGAACGACTAGCGAAGGGGGAGATACGCAGTATTTT.